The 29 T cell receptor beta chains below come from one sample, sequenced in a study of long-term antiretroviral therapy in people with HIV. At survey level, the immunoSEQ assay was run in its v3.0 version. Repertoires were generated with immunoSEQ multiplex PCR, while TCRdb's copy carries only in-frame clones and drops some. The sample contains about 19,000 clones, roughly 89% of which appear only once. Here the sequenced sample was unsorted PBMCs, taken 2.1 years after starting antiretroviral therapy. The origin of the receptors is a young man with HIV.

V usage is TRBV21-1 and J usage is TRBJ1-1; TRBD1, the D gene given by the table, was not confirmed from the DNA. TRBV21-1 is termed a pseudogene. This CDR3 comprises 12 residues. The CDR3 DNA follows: TGTGCCAGCGGGCGAATTTCCACTGAAGCTTTCTTT. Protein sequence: CASGRISTEAFF.

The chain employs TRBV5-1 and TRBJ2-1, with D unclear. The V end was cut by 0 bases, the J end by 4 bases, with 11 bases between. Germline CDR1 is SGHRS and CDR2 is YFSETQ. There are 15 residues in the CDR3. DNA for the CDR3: TGCGCCAGCAGCTTGGCTTCGGTTAGTTACAATGAGCAGTTCTTC. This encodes CASSLASVSYNEQFF.

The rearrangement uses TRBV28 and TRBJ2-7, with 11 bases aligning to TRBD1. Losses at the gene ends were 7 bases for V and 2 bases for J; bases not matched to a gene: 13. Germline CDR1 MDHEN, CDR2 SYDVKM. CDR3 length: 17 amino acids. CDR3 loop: CASNAPGGTGGTYEQYF. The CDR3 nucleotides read TGTGCCAGCAACGCACCGGGGGGGACAGGGGGAACCTACGAGCAGTACTTC.

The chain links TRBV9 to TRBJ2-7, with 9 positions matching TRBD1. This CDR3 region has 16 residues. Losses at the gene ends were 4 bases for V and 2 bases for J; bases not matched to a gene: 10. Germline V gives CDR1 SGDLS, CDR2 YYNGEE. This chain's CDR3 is CASSPAKGQGTYEQYF. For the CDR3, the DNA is TGTGCCAGCAGCCCGGCGAAGGGACAGGGCACCTACGAGCAGTACTTC.

CDR3 region: CASSQVPGGTYEQYF. CDR3 coding DNA: TGCGCCAGCAGCCAAGTGCCCGGGGGAACCTACGAGCAGTACTTC. The chain couples TRBV4-3 to TRBJ2-7, with D possibly matching TRBD2 (6 bases). Germline values: CDR1 LGHNA, CDR2 YSLEER. This CDR3 comprises 15 residues. V was clipped by 1 base and J by 2 bases, with 12 bases between them.

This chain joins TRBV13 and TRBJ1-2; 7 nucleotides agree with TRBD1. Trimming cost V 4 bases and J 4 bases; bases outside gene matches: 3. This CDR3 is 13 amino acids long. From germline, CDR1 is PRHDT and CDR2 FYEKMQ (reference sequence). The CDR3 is CASSSQGSYGYTF. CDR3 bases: TGTGCCAGCAGCTCACAGGGGAGCTATGGCTACACCTTC.

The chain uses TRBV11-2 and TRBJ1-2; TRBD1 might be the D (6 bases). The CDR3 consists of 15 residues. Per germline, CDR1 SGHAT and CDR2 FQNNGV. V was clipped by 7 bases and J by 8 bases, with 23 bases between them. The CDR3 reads CASTSMRGRIGGYTF. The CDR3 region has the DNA TGTGCCAGCACCTCCATGAGGGGGAGGATAGGAGGCTACACCTTC. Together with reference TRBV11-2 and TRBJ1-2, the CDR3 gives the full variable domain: EAGVAQSPRYKIIEKRQSVAFWCNPISGHATLYWYQQILGQGPKLLIQFQNNGVVDDSQLPKDRFSAERLKGVDSTLKIQPAKLEDSAVYLCASTSMRGRIGGYTFGSGTRLTVV.

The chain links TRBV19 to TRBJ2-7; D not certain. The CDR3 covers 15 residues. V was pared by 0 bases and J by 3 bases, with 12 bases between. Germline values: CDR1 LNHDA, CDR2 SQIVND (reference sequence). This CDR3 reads CASSIDLETIYEQYF. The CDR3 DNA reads TGTGCCAGTAGTATAGATCTAGAGACAATCTACGAGCAGTACTTC.

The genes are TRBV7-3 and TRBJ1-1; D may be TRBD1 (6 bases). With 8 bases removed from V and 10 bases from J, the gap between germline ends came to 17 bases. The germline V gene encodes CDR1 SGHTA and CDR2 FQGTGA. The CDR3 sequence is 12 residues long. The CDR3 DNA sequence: TGTGCCAGCCCCCGGACAGTTCGGTTAGCTTTCTTT. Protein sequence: CASPRTVRLAFF. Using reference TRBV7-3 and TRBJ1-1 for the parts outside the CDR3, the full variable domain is GAGVSQTPSNKVTEKGKYVELRCDPISGHTALYWYRQSLGQGPEFLIYFQGTGAADDSGLPNDRFFAVRPEGSVSTLKIQRTERGDSAVYLCASPRTVRLAFFGQGTRLTVV.

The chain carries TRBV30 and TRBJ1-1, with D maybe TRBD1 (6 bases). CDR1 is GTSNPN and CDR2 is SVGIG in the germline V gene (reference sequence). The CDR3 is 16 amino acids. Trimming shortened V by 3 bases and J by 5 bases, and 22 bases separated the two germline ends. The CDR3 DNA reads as TGTGCCTGGAGAGACTCTATAGTACAGGGAAGAACTGAAGCTTTCTTT. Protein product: CAWRDSIVQGRTEAFF.

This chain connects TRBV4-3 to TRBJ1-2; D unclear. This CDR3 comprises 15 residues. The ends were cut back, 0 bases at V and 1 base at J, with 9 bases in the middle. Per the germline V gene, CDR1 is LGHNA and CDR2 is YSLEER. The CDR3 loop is CASSQDESRNYGYTF. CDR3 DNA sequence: TGCGCCAGCAGCCAAGATGAGAGCCGTAACTATGGCTACACCTTC.

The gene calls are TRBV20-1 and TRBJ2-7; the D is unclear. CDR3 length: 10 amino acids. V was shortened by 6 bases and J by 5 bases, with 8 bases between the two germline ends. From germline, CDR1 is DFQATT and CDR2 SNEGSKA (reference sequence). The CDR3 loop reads CSALYDEQYF. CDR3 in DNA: TGCAGTGCCCTTTACGACGAGCAGTACTTC.

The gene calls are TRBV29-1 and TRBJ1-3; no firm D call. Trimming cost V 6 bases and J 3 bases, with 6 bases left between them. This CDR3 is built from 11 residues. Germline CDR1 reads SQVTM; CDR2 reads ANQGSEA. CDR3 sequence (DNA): TGCAGCGTAATGAGTGGAAACACCATATATTTT. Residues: CSVMSGNTIYF.

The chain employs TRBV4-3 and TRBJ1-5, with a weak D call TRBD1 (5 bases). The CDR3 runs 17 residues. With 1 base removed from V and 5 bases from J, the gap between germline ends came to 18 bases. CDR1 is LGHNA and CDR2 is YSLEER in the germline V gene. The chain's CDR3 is CASSQVWGGRTYQPQHF. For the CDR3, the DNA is TGCGCCAGCAGCCAAGTTTGGGGCGGCAGGACTTATCAGCCCCAGCATTTT.

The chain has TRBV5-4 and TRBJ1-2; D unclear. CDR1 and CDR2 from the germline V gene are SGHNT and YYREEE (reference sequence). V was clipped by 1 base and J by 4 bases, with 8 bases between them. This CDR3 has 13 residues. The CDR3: CASSLFGSYGYTF. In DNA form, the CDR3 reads TGTGCCAGCAGCTTGTTCGGGAGCTATGGCTACACCTTC.

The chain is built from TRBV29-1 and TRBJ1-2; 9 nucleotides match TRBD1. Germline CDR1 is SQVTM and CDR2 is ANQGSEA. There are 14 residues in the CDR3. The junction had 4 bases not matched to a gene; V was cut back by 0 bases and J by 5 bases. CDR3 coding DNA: TGCAGCGTTGAAGAGGGGACAGGGAGGTATGGCTACACCTTC. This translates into CSVEEGTGRYGYTF.

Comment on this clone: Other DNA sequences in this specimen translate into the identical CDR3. CDR3 in amino acids: CASSPGGSSYEQYF. DNA for the CDR3: TGTGCCAGCAGCCCCGGCGGCAGCTCCTACGAGCAGTACTTC. The rearrangement uses TRBV9 and TRBJ2-7, with D uncertain. Germline V gene sequence: CDR1 SGDLS, CDR2 YYNGEE. Trimming took off 4 bases at V and 0 bases at J, with 11 bases between the two ends. This CDR3 region has 14 residues.

CDR3 amino acids: CSVDASGDNEQFF. CDR3 in DNA: TGCAGCGTTGATGCTAGCGGGGACAATGAGCAGTTCTTC. The chain uses TRBV29-1 and TRBJ2-1; 9 bases are shared with TRBD2. Germline V gene sequence: CDR1 SQVTM, CDR2 ANQGSEA. CDR3 length: 13 amino acids. V lost 3 bases to trimming and J lost 5 bases; unmatched junction nucleotides: 2.

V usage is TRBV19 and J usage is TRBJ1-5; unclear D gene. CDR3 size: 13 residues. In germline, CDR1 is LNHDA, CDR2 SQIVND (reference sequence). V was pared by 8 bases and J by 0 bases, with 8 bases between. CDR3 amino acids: CASGPSSNQPQHF. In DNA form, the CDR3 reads TGTGCCAGTGGGCCATCTAGCAATCAGCCCCAGCATTTT.

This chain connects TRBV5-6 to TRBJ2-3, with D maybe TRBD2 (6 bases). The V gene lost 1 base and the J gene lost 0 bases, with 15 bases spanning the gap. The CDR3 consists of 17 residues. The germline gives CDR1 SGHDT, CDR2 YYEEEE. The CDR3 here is CASSLYGTGTSTDTQYF. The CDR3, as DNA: TGTGCCAGCAGCTTGTATGGGACCGGGACTAGCACAGATACGCAGTATTTT.

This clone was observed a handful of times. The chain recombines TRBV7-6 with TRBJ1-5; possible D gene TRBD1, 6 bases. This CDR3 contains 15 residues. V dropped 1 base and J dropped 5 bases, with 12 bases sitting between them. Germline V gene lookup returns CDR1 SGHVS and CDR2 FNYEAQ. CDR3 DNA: TGTGCCAGCAGCTTAGGAGGGGGGTATGATCAGCCCCAGCATTTT. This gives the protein CASSLGGGYDQPQHF. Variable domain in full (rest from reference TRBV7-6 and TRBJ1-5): GAGVSQSPRYKVTKRGQDVALRCDPISGHVSLYWYRQALGQGPEFLTYFNYEAQQDKSGLPNDRFSAERPEGSISTLTIQRTEQRDSAMYRCASSLGGGYDQPQHFGDGTRLSIL.

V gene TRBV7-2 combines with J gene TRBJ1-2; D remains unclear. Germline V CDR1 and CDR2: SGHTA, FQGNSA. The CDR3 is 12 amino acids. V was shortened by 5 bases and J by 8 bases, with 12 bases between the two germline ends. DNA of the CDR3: TGTGCCAGCAGCCTCCCCGGTGGCGGCTACACCTTC. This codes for CASSLPGGGYTF.

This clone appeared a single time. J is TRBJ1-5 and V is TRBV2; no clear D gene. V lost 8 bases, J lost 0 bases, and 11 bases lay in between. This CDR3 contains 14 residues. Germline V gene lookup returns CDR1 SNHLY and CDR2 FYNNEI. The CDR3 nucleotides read TGTGCCAGCTCACGAGAGACTAGCAATCAGCCCCAGCATTTT. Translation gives CASSRETSNQPQHF.

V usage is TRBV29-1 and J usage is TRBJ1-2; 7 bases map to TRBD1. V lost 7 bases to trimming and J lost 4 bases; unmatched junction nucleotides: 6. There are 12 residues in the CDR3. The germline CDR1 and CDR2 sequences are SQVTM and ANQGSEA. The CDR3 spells CSAGGAVYGYTF. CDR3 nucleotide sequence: TGCAGCGCAGGGGGGGCGGTCTATGGCTACACCTTC.

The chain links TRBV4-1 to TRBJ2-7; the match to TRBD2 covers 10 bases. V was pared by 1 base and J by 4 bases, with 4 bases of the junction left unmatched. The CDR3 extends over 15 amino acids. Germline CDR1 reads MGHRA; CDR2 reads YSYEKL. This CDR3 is CASSQGASGGYEQYF. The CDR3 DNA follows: TGCGCCAGCAGCCAAGGAGCTAGCGGGGGTTACGAGCAGTACTTC.

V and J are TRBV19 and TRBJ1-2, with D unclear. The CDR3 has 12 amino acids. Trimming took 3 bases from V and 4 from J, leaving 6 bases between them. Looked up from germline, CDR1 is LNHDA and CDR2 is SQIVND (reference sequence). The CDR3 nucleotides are TGTGCCAGTAGTATTTACAGCTATGGCTACACCTTC. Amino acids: CASSIYSYGYTF. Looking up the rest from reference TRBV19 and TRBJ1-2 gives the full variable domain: DGGITQSPKYLFRKEGQNVTLSCEQNLNHDAMYWYRQDPGQGLRLIYYSQIVNDFQKGDIAEGYSVSREKKESFPLTVTSAQKNPTAFYLCASSIYSYGYTFGSGTRLTVV.

The CDR3 sequence: CASSWGIGSPGDTEAFF. In nucleotides, the CDR3 is TGTGCCAGCAGCTGGGGGATCGGGTCCCCCGGGGACACTGAAGCTTTCTTT. The rearrangement uses TRBV11-2 and TRBJ1-1; maybe TRBD1 (5 bases). The CDR3 consists of 17 residues. Germline V gives CDR1 SGHAT, CDR2 FQNNGV. Between the trimmed V and J ends, which lost 4 bases and 3 bases, there was a span of 21 bases.

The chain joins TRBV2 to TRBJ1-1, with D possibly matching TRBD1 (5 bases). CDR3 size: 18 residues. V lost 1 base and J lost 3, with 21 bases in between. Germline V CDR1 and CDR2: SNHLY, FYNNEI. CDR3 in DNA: TGTGCCAGCAGTGAAGAAGGGTGGGGTGGGACTACCCACACTGAAGCTTTCTTT. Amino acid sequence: CASSEEGWGGTTHTEAFF.

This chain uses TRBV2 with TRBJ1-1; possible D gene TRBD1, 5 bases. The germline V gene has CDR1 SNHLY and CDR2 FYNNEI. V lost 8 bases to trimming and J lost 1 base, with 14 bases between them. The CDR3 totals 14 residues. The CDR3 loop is CASDEGQRNTEAFF. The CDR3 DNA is TGTGCCAGCGACGAGGGGCAACGGAACACTGAAGCTTTCTTT. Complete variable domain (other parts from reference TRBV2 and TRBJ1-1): EPEVTQTPSHQVTQMGQEVILRCVPISNHLYFYWYRQILGQKVEFLVSFYNNEISEKSEIFDDQFSVERPDGSNFTLKIRSTKLEDSAMYFCASDEGQRNTEAFFGQGTRLTVV.